This T cell receptor beta chain comes out of a study of blood T cell repertoires in COVID-19. Data came from immunoSEQ multiplex PCR; TCRdb stores just in-frame clones and leaves some out. Of 250,000 to 300,000 clones listed, around four fifths are singletons. The source material was peripheral blood. This receptor was obtained from an elderly man with acute or convalescent COVID-19.

Here the CDR3 DNA reads TGTGCCAGCAGTTACCCCGGGACAGCCCGTGCTTTCTTT. This translates into CASSYPGTARAFF. This chain links TRBV6-5 with TRBJ1-1; 7 nucleotides align to TRBD1. The CDR3 runs to 13 residues. Trimming removed 2 bases from V and 11 bases from J; junction bases left unmatched: 8. Germline V gene data show CDR1 as MNHEY and CDR2 as SVGAGI.